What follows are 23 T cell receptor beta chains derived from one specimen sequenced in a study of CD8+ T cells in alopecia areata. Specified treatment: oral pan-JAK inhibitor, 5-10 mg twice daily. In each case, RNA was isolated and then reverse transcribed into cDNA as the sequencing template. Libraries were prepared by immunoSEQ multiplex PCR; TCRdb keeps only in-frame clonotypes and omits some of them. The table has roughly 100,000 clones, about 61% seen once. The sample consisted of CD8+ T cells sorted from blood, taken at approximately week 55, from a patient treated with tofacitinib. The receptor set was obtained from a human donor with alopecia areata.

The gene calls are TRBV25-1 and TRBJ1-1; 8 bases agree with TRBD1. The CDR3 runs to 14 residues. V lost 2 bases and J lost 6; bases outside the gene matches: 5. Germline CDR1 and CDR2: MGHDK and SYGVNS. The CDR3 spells CASSEPGGRSEAFF. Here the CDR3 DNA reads TGTGCCAGCAGTGAACCAGGGGGCAGATCTGAAGCTTTCTTT.

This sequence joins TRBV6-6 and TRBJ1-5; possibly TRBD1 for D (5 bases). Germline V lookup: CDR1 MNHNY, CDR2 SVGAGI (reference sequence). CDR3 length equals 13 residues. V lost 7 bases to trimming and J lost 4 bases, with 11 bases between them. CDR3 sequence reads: CASTHRSNQPQHF. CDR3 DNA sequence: TGTGCCAGCACGCACAGGAGTAATCAGCCCCAGCATTTT.

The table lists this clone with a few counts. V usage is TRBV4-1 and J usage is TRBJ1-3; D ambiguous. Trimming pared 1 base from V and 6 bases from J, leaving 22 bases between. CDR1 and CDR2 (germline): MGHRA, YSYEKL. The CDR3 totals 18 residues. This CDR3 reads CASSQVLPYSYFTNTIYF. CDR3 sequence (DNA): TGCGCCAGCAGCCAAGTTTTACCCTACAGCTACTTTACAAACACCATATATTTT.

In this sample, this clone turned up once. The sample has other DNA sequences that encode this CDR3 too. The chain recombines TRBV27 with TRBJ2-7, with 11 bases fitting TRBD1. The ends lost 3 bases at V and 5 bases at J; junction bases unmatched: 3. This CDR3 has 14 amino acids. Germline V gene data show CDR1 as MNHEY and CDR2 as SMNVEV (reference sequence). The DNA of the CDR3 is TGTGCCAGCAGTTTCGGACAGGGGGCCCACGAGCAGTACTTC. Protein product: CASSFGQGAHEQYF.

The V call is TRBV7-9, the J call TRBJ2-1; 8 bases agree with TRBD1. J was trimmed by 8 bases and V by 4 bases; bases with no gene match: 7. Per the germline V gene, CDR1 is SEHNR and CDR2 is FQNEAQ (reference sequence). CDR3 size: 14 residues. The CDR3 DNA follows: TGTGCCAGCAGCTACTCTTCAGGGGGCGATGAGCAGTTCTTC. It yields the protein CASSYSSGGDEQFF.

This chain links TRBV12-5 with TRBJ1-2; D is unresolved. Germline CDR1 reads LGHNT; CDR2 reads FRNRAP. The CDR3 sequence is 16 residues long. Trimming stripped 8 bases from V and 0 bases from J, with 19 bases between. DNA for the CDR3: TGTGCTAGTCAACGTACAGATAGCGGCCCTAACTATGGCTACACCTTC. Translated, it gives CASQRTDSGPNYGYTF.

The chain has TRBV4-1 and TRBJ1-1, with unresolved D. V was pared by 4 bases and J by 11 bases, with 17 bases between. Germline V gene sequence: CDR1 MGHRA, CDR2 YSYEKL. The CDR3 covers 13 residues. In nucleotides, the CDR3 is TGCGCCAGCAGCCGATCTCCGGGGTACGGGGCTTTCTTT. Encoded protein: CASSRSPGYGAFF.

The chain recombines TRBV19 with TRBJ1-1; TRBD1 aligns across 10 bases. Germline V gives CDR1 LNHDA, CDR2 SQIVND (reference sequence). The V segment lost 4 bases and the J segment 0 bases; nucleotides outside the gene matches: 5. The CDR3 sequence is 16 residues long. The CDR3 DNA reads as TGTGCCAGTAGTACGTCGACAGGGGGCTTGAACACTGAAGCTTTCTTT. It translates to CASSTSTGGLNTEAFF.

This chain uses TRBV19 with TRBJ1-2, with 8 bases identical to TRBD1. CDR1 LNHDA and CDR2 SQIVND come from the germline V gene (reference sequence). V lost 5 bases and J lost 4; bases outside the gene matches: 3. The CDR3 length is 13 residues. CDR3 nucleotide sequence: TGTGCCAGTAGTCCCGGGACAGGCTATGGCTACACCTTC. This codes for CASSPGTGYGYTF.

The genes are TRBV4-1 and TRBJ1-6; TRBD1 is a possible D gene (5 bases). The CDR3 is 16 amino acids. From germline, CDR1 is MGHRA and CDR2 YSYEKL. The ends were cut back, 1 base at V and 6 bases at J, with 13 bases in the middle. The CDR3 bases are TGCGCCAGCAGCCAAGTTCAGGGATGGGGTAATTCACCCCTCCACTTT. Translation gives CASSQVQGWGNSPLHF.

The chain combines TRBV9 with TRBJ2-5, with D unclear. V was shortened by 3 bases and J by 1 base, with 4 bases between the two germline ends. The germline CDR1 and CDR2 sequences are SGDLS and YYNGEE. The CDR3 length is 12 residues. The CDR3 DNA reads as TGTGCCAGCAGCGCAAGCCAAGAGACCCAGTACTTC. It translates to CASSASQETQYF.

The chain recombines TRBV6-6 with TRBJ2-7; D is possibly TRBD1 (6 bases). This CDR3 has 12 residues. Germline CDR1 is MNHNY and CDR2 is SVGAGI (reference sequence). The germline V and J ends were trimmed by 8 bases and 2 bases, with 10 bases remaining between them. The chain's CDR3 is CASGAGAYEQYF. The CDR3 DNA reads TGTGCCAGCGGGGCAGGGGCCTACGAGCAGTACTTC.

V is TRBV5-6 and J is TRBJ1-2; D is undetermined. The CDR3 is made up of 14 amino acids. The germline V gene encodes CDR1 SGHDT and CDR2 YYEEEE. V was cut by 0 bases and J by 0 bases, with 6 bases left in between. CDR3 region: CASSLGTTNYGYTF. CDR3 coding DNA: TGTGCCAGCAGCTTGGGAACAACTAACTATGGCTACACCTTC.

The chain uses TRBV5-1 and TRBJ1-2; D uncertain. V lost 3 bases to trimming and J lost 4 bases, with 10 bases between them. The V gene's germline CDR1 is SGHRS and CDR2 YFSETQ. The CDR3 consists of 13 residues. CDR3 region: CASSSRLGYGYTF. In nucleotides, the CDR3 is TGCGCCAGCAGCTCCCGACTCGGCTATGGCTACACCTTC. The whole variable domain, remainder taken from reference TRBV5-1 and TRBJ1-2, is KAGVTQTPRYLIKTRGQQVTLSCSPISGHRSVSWYQQTPGQGLQFLFEYFSETQRNKGNFPGRFSGRQFSNSRSEMNVSTLELGDSALYLCASSSRLGYGYTFGSGTRLTVV.

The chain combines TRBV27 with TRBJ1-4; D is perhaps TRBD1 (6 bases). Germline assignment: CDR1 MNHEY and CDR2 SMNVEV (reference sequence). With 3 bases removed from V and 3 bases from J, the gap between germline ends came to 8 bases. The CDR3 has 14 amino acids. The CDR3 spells CASSLGAANEKLFF. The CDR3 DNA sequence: TGTGCCAGCAGTTTGGGGGCGGCTAATGAAAAACTGTTTTTT.

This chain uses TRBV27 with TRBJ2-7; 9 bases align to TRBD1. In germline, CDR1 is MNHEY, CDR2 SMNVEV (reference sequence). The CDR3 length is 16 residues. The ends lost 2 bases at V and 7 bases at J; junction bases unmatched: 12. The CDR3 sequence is CASSLVGQGPLGEQYF. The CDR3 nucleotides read TGTGCCAGCAGTTTAGTCGGACAGGGGCCGCTCGGGGAGCAGTACTTC.

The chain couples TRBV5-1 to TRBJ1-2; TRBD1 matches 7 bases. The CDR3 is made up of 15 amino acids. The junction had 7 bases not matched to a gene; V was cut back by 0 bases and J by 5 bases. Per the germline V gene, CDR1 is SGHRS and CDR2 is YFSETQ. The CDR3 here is CASSLAFGQEYGYTF. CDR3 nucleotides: TGCGCCAGCAGCTTGGCCTTCGGACAGGAGTATGGCTACACCTTC.

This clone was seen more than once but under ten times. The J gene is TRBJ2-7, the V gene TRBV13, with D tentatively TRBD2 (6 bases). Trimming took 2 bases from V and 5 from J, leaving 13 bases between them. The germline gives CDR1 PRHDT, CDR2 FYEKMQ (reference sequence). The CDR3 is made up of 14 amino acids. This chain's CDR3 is CASSLRGSGDEQYF. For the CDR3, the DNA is TGTGCCAGCAGCTTACGGGGGTCTGGAGACGAGCAGTACTTC. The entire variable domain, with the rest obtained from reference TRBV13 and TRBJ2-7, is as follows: AAGVIQSPRHLIKEKRETATLKCYPIPRHDTVYWYQQGPGQDPQFLISFYEKMQSDKGSIPDRFSAQQFSDYHSELNMSSLELGDSALYFCASSLRGSGDEQYFGPGTRLTVT.

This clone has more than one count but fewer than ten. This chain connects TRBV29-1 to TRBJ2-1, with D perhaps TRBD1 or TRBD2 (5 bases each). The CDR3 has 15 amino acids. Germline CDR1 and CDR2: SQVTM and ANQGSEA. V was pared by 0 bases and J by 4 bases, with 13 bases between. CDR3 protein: CSVEDVQEAYNEQFF. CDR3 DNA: TGCAGCGTTGAAGATGTACAGGAGGCATACAATGAGCAGTTCTTC.

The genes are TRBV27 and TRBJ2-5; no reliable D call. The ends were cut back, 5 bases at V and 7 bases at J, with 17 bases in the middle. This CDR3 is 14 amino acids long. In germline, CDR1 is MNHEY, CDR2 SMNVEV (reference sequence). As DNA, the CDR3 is TGTGCCAGCAGTCCCCCGTCTGCCAGTGGGACCCAGTACTTC. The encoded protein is CASSPPSASGTQYF.

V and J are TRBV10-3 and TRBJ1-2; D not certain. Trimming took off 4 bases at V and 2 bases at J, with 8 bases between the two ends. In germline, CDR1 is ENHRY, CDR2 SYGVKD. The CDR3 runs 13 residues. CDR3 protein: CAISGATNYGYTF. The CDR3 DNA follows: TGTGCCATCAGTGGGGCCACAAACTATGGCTACACCTTC.

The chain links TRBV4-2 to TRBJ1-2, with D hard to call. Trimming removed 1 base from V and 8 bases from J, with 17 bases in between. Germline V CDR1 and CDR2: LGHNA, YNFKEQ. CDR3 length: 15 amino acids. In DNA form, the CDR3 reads TGTGCCAGCAGCCAAGGGGGTGCGGCGGGAAGGGGCTACACCTTC. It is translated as CASSQGGAAGRGYTF.

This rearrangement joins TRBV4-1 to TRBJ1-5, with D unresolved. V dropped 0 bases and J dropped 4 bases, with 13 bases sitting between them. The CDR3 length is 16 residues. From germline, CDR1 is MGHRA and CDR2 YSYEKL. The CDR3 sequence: CASSQENSRSNQPQHF. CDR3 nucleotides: TGCGCCAGCAGCCAAGAGAACAGCCGTTCAAATCAGCCCCAGCATTTT.